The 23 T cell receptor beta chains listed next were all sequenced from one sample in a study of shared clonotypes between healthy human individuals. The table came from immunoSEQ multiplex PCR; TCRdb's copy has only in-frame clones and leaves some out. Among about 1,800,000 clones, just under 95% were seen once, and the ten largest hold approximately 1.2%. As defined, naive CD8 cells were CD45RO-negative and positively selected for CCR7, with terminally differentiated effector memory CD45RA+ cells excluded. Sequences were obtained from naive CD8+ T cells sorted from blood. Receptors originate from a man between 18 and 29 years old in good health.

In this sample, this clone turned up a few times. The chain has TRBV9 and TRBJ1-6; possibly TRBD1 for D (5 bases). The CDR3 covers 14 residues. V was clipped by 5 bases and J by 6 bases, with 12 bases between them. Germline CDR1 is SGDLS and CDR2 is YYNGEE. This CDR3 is CASSRGGPNSPLHF. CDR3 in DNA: TGTGCCAGCAGTCGGGGGGGTCCTAATTCACCCCTCCACTTT.

CDR3 sequence (DNA): TGTGCCAGCGGGGGGACAGGCAACACCGGGGAGCTGTTTTTT. This codes for CASGGTGNTGELFF. This chain links TRBV7-8 with TRBJ2-2, with 8 bases fitting TRBD1. The CDR3 totals 14 residues. Germline CDR1 is SGHVS and CDR2 is FQNEAQ. Trimming at V came to 8 bases and at J to 2 bases, leaving 4 bases not matched to a gene. Variable domain in full (rest from reference TRBV7-8 and TRBJ2-2): GAGVSQSPRYKVAKRGQDVALRCDPISGHVSLFWYQQALGQGPEFLTYFQNEAQLDKSGLPSDRFFAERPEGSVSTLKIQRTQQEDSAVYLCASGGTGNTGELFFGEGSRLTVL.

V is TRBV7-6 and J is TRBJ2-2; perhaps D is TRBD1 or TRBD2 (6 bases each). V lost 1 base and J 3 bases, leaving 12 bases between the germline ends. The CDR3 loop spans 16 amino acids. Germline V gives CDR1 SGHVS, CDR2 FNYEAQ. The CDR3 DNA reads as TGTGCCAGCAGCTTAGTTTCGGGGGCGTACACCGGGGAGCTGTTTTTT. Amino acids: CASSLVSGAYTGELFF.

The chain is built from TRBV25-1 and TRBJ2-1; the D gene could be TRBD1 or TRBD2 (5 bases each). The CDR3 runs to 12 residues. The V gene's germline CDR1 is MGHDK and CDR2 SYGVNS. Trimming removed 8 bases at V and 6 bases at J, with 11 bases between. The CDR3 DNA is TGTGCCAGCGAACGGGACGGCAATGAGCAGTTCTTC. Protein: CASERDGNEQFF.

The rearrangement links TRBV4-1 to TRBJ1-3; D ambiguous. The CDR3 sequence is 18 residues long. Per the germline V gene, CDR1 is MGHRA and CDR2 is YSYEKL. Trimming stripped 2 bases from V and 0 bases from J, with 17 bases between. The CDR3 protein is CASSQLTDLLLSGNTIYF. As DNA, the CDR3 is TGCGCCAGCAGCCAACTTACAGACCTACTTCTCTCTGGAAACACCATATATTTT.

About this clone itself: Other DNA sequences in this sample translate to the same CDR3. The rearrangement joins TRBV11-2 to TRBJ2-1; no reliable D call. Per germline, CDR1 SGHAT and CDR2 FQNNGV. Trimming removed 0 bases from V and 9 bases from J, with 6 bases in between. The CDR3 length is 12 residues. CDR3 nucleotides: TGTGCCAGCAGCTTAGATCGGAGTGAGCAGTTCTTC. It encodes CASSLDRSEQFF.

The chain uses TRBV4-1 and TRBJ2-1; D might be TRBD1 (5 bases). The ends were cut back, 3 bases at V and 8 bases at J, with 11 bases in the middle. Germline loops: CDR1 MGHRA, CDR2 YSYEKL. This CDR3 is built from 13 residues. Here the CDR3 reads CASSQAGNYEQFF. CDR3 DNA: TGCGCCAGCAGCCAGGCAGGGAACTATGAGCAGTTCTTC.

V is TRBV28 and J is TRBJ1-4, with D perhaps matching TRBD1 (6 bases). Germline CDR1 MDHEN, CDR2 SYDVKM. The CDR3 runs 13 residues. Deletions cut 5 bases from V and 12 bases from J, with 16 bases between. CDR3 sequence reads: CASSISGARELFF. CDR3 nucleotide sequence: TGTGCCAGCAGTATATCAGGGGCAAGGGAACTGTTTTTT.

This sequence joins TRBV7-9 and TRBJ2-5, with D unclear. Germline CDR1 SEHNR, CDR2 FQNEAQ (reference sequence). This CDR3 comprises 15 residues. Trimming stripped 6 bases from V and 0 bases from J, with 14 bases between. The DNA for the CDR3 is TGTGCCAGCAGTGGTCGGGCAGCGTACCAAGAGACCCAGTACTTC. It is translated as CASSGRAAYQETQYF.

This CDR3 is CASSQLAGQVYEQYF. The CDR3 DNA follows: TGCGCCAGCAGCCAGCTTGCCGGACAGGTATACGAGCAGTACTTC. The rearrangement joins TRBV4-3 to TRBJ2-7; the match to TRBD1 covers 7 bases. CDR1 and CDR2 from the germline V gene are LGHNA and YSLEER. The CDR3 extends over 15 amino acids. Unmatched junction bases numbered 9, after V lost 3 bases and J lost 4 bases.

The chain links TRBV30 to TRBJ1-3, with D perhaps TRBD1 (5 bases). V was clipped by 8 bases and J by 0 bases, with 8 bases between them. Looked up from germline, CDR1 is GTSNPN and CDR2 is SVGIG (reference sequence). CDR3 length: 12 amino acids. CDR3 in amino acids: CARGDSGNTIYF. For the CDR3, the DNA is TGTGCCCGGGGGGACTCTGGAAACACCATATATTTT.

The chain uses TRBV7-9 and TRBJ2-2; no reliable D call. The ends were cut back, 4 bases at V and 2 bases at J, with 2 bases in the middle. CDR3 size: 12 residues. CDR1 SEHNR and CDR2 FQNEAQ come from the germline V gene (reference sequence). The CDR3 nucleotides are TGTGCCAGCAGCTACAACACCGGGGAGCTGTTTTTT. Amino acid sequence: CASSYNTGELFF.

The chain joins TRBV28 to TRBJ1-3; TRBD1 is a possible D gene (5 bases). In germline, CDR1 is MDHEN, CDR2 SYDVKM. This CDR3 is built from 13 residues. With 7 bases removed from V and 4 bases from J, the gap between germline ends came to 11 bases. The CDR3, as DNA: TGTGCCAGCACGGGGGTGACCGGAAACACCATATATTTT. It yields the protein CASTGVTGNTIYF.

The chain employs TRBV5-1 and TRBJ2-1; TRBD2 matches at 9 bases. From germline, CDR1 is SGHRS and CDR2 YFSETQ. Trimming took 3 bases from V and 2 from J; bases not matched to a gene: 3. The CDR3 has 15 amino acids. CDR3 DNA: TGCGCCAGCAGCTCCTCTAGCGGGACCTACAATGAGCAGTTCTTC. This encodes CASSSSSGTYNEQFF.

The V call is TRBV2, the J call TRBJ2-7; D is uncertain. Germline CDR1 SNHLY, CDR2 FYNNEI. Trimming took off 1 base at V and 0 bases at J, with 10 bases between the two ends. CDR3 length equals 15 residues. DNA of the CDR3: TGTGCCAGCAGTGAAGATGTAGTCAGCTCCTACGAGCAGTACTTC. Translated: CASSEDVVSSYEQYF.

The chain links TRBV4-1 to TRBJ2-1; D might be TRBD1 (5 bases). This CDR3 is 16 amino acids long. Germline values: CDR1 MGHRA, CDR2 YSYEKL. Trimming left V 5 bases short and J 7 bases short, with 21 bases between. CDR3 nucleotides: TGCGCCAGCAGCGTCAGGGAATTCAGCGAGACTAATGAGCAGTTCTTC. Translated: CASSVREFSETNEQFF.

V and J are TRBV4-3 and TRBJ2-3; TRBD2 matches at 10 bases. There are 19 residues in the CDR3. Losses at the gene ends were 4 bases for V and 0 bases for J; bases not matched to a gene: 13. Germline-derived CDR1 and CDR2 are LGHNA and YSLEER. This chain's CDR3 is CASSLKTGTSGASTDTQYF. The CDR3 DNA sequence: TGCGCCAGCAGCCTTAAGACAGGAACTAGCGGGGCTAGCACAGATACGCAGTATTTT.

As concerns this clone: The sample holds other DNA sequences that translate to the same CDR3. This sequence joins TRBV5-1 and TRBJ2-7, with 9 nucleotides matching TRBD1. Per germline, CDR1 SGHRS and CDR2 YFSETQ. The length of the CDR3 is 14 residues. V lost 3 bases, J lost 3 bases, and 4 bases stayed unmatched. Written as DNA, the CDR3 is TGCGCCAGCAGCTGGGACAGGGAGGGCTACGAGCAGTACTTC. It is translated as CASSWDREGYEQYF.

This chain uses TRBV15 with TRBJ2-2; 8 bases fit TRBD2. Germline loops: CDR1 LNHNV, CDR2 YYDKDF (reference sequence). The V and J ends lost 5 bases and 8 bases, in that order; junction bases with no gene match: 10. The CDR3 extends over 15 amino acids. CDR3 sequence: CATSPLGLAGGELFF. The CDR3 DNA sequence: TGTGCCACCAGCCCACTCGGGCTAGCGGGTGGGGAGCTGTTTTTT.

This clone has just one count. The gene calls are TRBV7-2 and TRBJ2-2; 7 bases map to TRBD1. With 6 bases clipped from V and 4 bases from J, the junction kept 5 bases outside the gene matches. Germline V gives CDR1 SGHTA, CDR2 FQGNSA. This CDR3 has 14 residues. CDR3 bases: TGTGCCAGCAGTTCGACAGGGCCCACCGGGGAGCTGTTTTTT. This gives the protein CASSSTGPTGELFF.

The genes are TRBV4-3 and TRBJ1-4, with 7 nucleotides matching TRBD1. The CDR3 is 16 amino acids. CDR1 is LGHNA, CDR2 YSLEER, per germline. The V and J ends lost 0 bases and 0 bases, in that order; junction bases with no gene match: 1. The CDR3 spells CASSQDGQATNEKLFF. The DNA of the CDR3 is TGCGCCAGCAGCCAAGACGGACAGGCAACTAATGAAAAACTGTTTTTT.

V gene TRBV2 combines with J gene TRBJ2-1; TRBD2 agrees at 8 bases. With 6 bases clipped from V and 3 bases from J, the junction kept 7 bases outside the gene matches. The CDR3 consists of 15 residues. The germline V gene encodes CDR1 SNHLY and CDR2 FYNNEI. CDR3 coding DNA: TGTGCCAGCAGCTTACTAGCGGCACGCTACAATGAGCAGTTCTTC. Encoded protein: CASSLLAARYNEQFF. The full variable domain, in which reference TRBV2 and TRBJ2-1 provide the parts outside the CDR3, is EPEVTQTPSHQVTQMGQEVILRCVPISNHLYFYWYRQILGQKVEFLVSFYNNEISEKSEIFDDQFSVERPDGSNFTLKIRSTKLEDSAMYFCASSLLAARYNEQFFGPGTRLTVL.

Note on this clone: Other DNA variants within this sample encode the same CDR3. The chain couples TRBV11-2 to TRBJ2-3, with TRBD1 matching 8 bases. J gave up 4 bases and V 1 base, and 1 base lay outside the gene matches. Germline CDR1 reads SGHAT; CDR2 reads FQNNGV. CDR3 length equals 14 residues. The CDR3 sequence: CASSLAGGPDTQYF. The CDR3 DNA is TGTGCCAGCAGCTTAGCAGGGGGCCCAGATACGCAGTATTTT.